The clone carrying this T cell receptor beta chain was picked up a small number of times. This record comes from a study of blood T cell repertoires in COVID-19. Looking at the study overall: Researchers got acute and convalescent COVID-19 samples from the United States, Italy and Spain. PBMCs, B-cell-depleted T cells, or T cells were the source of the cDNA or gDNA that made up the material.

Original processing methods: It was from reference gene primer amplification that nucleated cell counts were estimated. Libraries were prepared by immunoSEQ multiplex PCR; TCRdb keeps only in-frame clonotypes and omits some of them. The D gene and trimming were derived from the DNA, and the V and J assignments and clone size from that table. The sample lists some 140,000 clones, 70% to 85% occurring once. Specimen: peripheral blood. This clonotype was sampled from a man between 60 and 75 years old with acute or convalescent COVID-19.

The DNA for the CDR3 is TGTGCCAGTACCAAGGGGGCAGGGGGCGATTCGAGACAGCCCCAGCATTTT. Encoded protein: CASTKGAGGDSRQPQHF. This chain connects TRBV19 to TRBJ1-5; TRBD1 agrees at 8 bases. Per germline, CDR1 LNHDA and CDR2 SQIVND (reference sequence). CDR3 size: 17 residues. The J segment lost 7 bases and the V segment lost 7 bases, leaving 18 bases of the junction unmatched.